The 22 T cell receptor beta chains presented below share a single source sample, sequenced in a study of blood T cells in healthy people across ages. Sample-barcoded 5' priming and a J-beta primer mix drove a second PCR of 7 to 11 cycles. TCRdb independently ran MiXCR on the 5' RACE reads; one entry per CDR3 protein. This sample has approximately 800,000 distinct CDR3 sequences; 25% occur once, and the top ten carry approximately 4%. These data also featured in a second study, about T cells of mothers and their children.

Sequencing was done on a sample of blood. These TCRs come from a boy aged 5-17 years in good health.

This clonotype has more than one count but fewer than ten. The gene calls are TRBV29-1 and TRBJ1-1, with 7 bases fitting TRBD1. CDR3 length: 14 amino acids. The germline V gene encodes CDR1 SQVTM and CDR2 ANQGSEA. The trim removed 6 bases at V and 0 bases at J, leaving 7 bases unmatched. CDR3 in DNA: TGCAGCGTCCTCCGACAGGGAATGAACACTGAAGCTTTCTTT. Translation: CSVLRQGMNTEAFF.

The rearrangement uses TRBV12-3 or TRBV12-4 and TRBJ2-1; 12 nucleotides match TRBD2. CDR3 length equals 16 residues. V was clipped by 6 bases and J by 8 bases; unmatched bases: 11. The CDR3 loop is CASSSRLAGEGDEQFF. The CDR3 DNA is TGTGCCAGCAGCTCTCGACTAGCGGGAGAAGGTGATGAGCAGTTCTTC.

The V call is TRBV7-8, the J call TRBJ2-3; D is possibly TRBD2 (6 bases). The V end lost 3 bases, the J end lost 2 bases, and 18 bases lay between the germline ends. From germline, CDR1 is SGHVS and CDR2 FQNEAQ. CDR3 length: 17 amino acids. CDR3 bases: TGTGCCAGCAGCTTTACACCACTGGGACTCAACACAGATACGCAGTATTTT. It specifies CASSFTPLGLNTDTQYF.

This clonotype turned up a few times. The rearrangement uses TRBV28 and TRBJ2-5, with D tentatively TRBD2 (5 bases). V was trimmed by 0 bases and J by 13 bases, leaving 18 bases between them. CDR3 length: 14 residues. In germline, CDR1 is MDHEN, CDR2 SYDVKM. Here the CDR3 reads CASSLWSSVDERYF. The CDR3 DNA is TGTGCCAGCAGTTTATGGAGTAGCGTCGACGAGCGGTACTTC.

This clonotype was picked up a small number of times. The chain recombines TRBV15 with TRBJ2-5, with 7 bases matching TRBD1. The trim removed 1 base at V and 1 base at J, leaving 3 bases unmatched. CDR1 is LNHNV and CDR2 is YYDKDF in the germline V gene (reference sequence). This CDR3 spans 15 amino acids. The chain's CDR3 is CATSRGGQTQETQYF. The CDR3 region has the DNA TGTGCCACCAGCAGAGGGGGACAGACCCAAGAGACCCAGTACTTC.

This clonotype was seen a handful of times. The chain employs TRBV7-2 and TRBJ2-1; D uncertain. V dropped 5 bases and J dropped 0 bases, with 11 bases sitting between them. CDR3 length equals 15 residues. Germline CDR1 reads SGHTA; CDR2 reads FQGNSA. The CDR3 nucleotides read TGTGCCAGCAGCGTATTCCCGAGCTCCTACAATGAGCAGTTCTTC. Translating it yields CASSVFPSSYNEQFF. The full variable domain, completed using reference TRBV7-2 and TRBJ2-1, is GAGVSQSPSNKVTEKGKDVELRCDPISGHTALYWYRQSLGQGLEFLIYFQGNSAPDKSGLPSDRFSAERTGGSVSTLTIQRTQQEDSAVYLCASSVFPSSYNEQFFGPGTRLTVL.

In its sample, this clonotype was seen a few times. This chain joins TRBV7-9 and TRBJ2-5; TRBD1 might be the D (5 bases). In germline, CDR1 is SEHNR, CDR2 FQNEAQ (reference sequence). Trimming took 3 bases from V and 5 from J, leaving 19 bases between them. This CDR3 is 16 amino acids long. In DNA form, the CDR3 reads TGTGCCAGCAGCTTTTTAAGGGGCGCGGATGGGGAGACCCAGTACTTC. This gives the protein CASSFLRGADGETQYF.

The chain couples TRBV15 to TRBJ1-6, with D unclear. The germline V gene has CDR1 LNHNV and CDR2 YYDKDF (reference sequence). CDR3 length: 15 amino acids. The ends were cut back, 0 bases at V and 4 bases at J, with 7 bases in the middle. The CDR3 loop reads CATSRDRGYNSPLHF. Here the CDR3 DNA reads TGTGCCACCAGCAGAGATCGAGGGTATAATTCACCCCTCCACTTT.

The V and J genes are TRBV7-9 and TRBJ2-1; D uncertain. Germline V CDR1 and CDR2: SEHNR, FQNEAQ (reference sequence). The CDR3 spans 16 residues. Trimming removed 1 base at V and 4 bases at J, with 14 bases between. Here the CDR3 reads CASSLVERSFYNEQFF. The CDR3 bases are TGTGCCAGCAGCTTAGTAGAGAGATCCTTTTACAATGAGCAGTTCTTC. Variable domain in full (rest from reference TRBV7-9 and TRBJ2-1): DTGVSQNPRHKITKRGQNVTFRCDPISEHNRLYWYRQTLGQGPEFLTYFQNEAQLEKSRLLSDRFSAERPKGSFSTLEIQRTEQGDSAMYLCASSLVERSFYNEQFFGPGTRLTVL.

In its sample, this clonotype was seen a few times. The rearrangement uses TRBV29-1 and TRBJ2-5, with D maybe TRBD2 (5 bases). Between the trimmed V and J ends, which lost 4 bases and 0 bases, there was a span of 15 bases. The CDR3 runs to 15 residues. Germline V lookup: CDR1 SQVTM, CDR2 ANQGSEA. CDR3: CSVGKEDKNQETQYF. CDR3 coding DNA: TGCAGCGTTGGGAAGGAGGATAAGAACCAAGAGACCCAGTACTTC.

The CDR3 spells CASSGPSYEQYF. CDR3 coding DNA: TGTGCCAGCAGCGGCCCCTCCTACGAGCAGTACTTC. The rearrangement links TRBV5-5 to TRBJ2-1; D is unresolved. The J call could be wrong; TRBJ2-7 is a better fit for the DNA end. The CDR3 consists of 12 residues. Germline V lookup: CDR1 SGHKS, CDR2 YYEKEE (reference sequence).

This clonotype was counted between two and nine times. V is TRBV6-5 and J is TRBJ2-3; D perhaps matches TRBD1 (5 bases). The J call is uncertain, as TRBJ1-5 better fits the DNA end. This CDR3 is built from 12 residues. The germline V gene has CDR1 MNHEY and CDR2 SVGAGI. CDR3 bases: TGTGCCTCAACGACGGGGGGTCATACGCAGCATTTT. Translating gives CASTTGGHTQHF.

This clonotype was detected a few times. This sequence may be a read error, since a much larger clone differs from it by one base. This chain joins TRBV13 and TRBJ2-2; D gene ambiguous. This CDR3 has 12 amino acids. V lost 4 bases, J lost 6 bases, and 6 bases lay in between. Germline CDR1 is PRHDT and CDR2 is FYEKMQ (reference sequence). The CDR3 loop reads CASSSSAGELFF. The DNA for the CDR3 is TGTGCCAGCAGCTCCTCCGCCGGGGAGCTGTTTTTT.

Only a few counts were recorded for this clonotype. The V and J genes are TRBV28 and TRBJ2-5; tentative D call: TRBD1 (6 bases). CDR1 and CDR2 (germline): MDHEN, SYDVKM. V lost 6 bases and J 7 bases, leaving 15 bases between the germline ends. The CDR3 extends over 13 amino acids. In DNA form, the CDR3 reads TGTGCCAGCAGCCTGGGACACGGAGGGACCCAGTACTTC. It codes for CASSLGHGGTQYF.

The chain joins TRBV4-3 to TRBJ1-1, with TRBD1 identical over 7 bases. The CDR3 has 17 residues. Germline V gene lookup returns CDR1 LGHNA and CDR2 YSLEER. Trimming cost V 0 bases and J 3 bases; bases outside gene matches: 10. The CDR3 DNA follows: TGCGCCAGCAGCCAAGAATTTCTAGGGGGCGATTACACTGAAGCTTTCTTT. Its protein is CASSQEFLGGDYTEAFF.

There are a few counts of this clonotype. The chain recombines TRBV10-2 with TRBJ2-5; TRBD2 agrees at 13 bases. The J call is doubtful: the DNA matches TRBJ2-1 better. CDR1 WSHSY and CDR2 SAAADI come from the germline V gene. The CDR3 length is 18 residues. The CDR3 sequence: CASIMTSGGPSSLPEQFF. CDR3 coding DNA: TGCGCCAGCATCATGACTAGCGGGGGGCCATCATCCCTCCCTGAGCAGTTCTTC.

This clonotype has a handful of counts. At one of its ends the junction is not consistent with the germline gene, which may arise from a read error. The chain links TRBV4-1 to TRBJ2-1; D gene uncertain. The CDR3 has 16 residues. Germline V gene lookup returns CDR1 MGHRA and CDR2 YSYEKL. The chain's CDR3 is CASSQGGPGHANERFF. The CDR3 bases are TGCGCCAGCAGCCAAGGAGGTCCCGGCCACGCCAATGAGCGGTTCTTC.

In this sample, this clonotype turned up a few times. This chain connects TRBV5-6 to TRBJ2-4, with TRBD1 matching over 9 bases. Germline CDR1 and CDR2: SGHDT and YYEEEE. The CDR3 loop spans 16 amino acids. The trim removed 2 bases at V and 3 bases at J, leaving 6 bases unmatched. The CDR3 here is CASSLGTGYFKNIQYF. CDR3 sequence (DNA): TGTGCCAGCAGCTTAGGGACAGGGTATTTCAAAAACATTCAGTACTTC.

Regarding this clonotype: The conserved phenylalanine or tryptophan normally closing the CDR3 is absent here, so this likely arose from a read error. The chain recombines TRBV9 with TRBJ2-7; perhaps TRBD2 as D (5 bases). Germline assignment: CDR1 SGDLS and CDR2 YYNGEE. Trimming left V 0 bases short and J 0 bases short, with 7 bases between. The CDR3 length is 14 residues. The CDR3 DNA reads as TGTGCCAGCAGCGTAGGAGGGTTCTCCTACGAGCAGTACCTC. It codes for CASSVGGFSYEQYL.

V is TRBV12-3 or TRBV12-4 and J is TRBJ2-5; tentatively, D is TRBD1 (5 bases). The CDR3 sequence is 14 residues long. Trimming removed 3 bases at V and 4 bases at J, with 12 bases between. The CDR3 is CASSFDSRRETQYF. CDR3 DNA: TGTGCCAGCAGTTTCGACAGTAGGCGAGAGACCCAGTACTTC.

Only a few counts were recorded for this clonotype. V and J are TRBV7-2 and TRBJ2-3; possible D gene TRBD2, 7 bases. This CDR3 is built from 14 residues. V was shortened by 5 bases and J by 7 bases, with 16 bases between the two germline ends. Germline CDR1 is SGHTA and CDR2 is FQGNSA. In DNA form, the CDR3 reads TGTGCCAGCAGCCCAGTGGGGGGGCCAAATACGCAGTATTTT. Translating it yields CASSPVGGPNTQYF.

This clonotype came up a few times. V and J are TRBV2 and TRBJ2-5; 9 bases fit TRBD1. The J call could be wrong; TRBJ2-7 is a better fit for the DNA end. This CDR3 has 12 amino acids. Germline assignment: CDR1 SNHLY and CDR2 FYNNEI. In nucleotides, the CDR3 is TGTGCCAGCAGGTGGACAGGGGCCGAGCAGTACTTC. Translating gives CASRWTGAEQYF.